The rows below give T cell receptor beta chains drawn from one sample of a study of control samples from healthy donors and cancer patients. TCRdb keeps only in-frame clones here, not all; method: immunoSEQ multiplex PCR. This sample has some 140,000 clones; approximately 91% occur once, and the top ten carry roughly 8.4%. Sequencing was carried out using blood. The origin of the receptors is a woman aged 30 to 39 in good health. CDR3s include the opening cysteine and the closing phenylalanine or tryptophan. A D gene is named only where the DNA matches it firmly. The size of a clone is reported for some rows only, either as once, few or many, or as a class for expanded clones.

CDR3 protein: CSVVGGRDTRGTDTQYF; CDR3 DNA: TGCAGCGTTGTGGGCGGGAGAGACACTCGGGGCACAGATACGCAGTATTTT; D gene: TRBD2; V gene: TRBV29-1; clone size: -; J gene: TRBJ2-3
CDR3 protein: CASRTTHYEQYF; CDR3 DNA: TGTGCCAGCCGGACGACTCACTACGAGCAGTACTTC; D gene: -; V gene: TRBV28; clone size: once; J gene: TRBJ2-7
CDR3 protein: CASSVSLGSGNTTYF; CDR3 DNA: TGTGCCAGCAGCGTCTCGTTGGGCTCTGGAAACACCACATATTTT; D gene: -; V gene: TRBV9; clone size: -; J gene: TRBJ1-3
CDR3 protein: CASSQGTALAVTGELFF; CDR3 DNA: TGTGCCAGCAGCCAGGGGACGGCACTAGCGGTCACCGGGGAGCTGTTTTTT; D gene: TRBD2; V gene: TRBV4-2; clone size: -; J gene: TRBJ2-2
CDR3 protein: CASMLNTGNTIYF; CDR3 DNA: TGTGCCAGCATGCTGAACACTGGAAACACCATATATTTT; D gene: -; V gene: TRBV2; clone size: -; J gene: TRBJ1-3
CDR3 protein: CASSEGGLIRSGNTIYF; CDR3 DNA: TGTGCCAGCAGTGAAGGGGGGCTGATACGCTCTGGAAACACCATATATTTT; D gene: -; V gene: TRBV2; clone size: -; J gene: TRBJ1-3
CDR3 protein: CASSRGRELFF; CDR3 DNA: TGTGCCAGCAGCAGGGGCAGGGAGCTGTTTTTT; D gene: -; V gene: TRBV5-4; clone size: -; J gene: TRBJ2-2
CDR3 protein: CASSRTSGSETQYF; CDR3 DNA: TGTGCCAGCAGCCGGACTAGCGGGTCAGAGACCCAGTACTTC; D gene: TRBD2; V gene: TRBV3-1/TRBV3-2; clone size: once; J gene: TRBJ2-5
CDR3 protein: CAWSVGRDQPQHF; CDR3 DNA: TGTGCCTGGAGTGTGGGCAGGGATCAGCCCCAGCATTTT; D gene: -; V gene: TRBV30; clone size: -; J gene: TRBJ1-5
CDR3 protein: CASSPSGTGSTDTQYF; CDR3 DNA: TGTGCCAGCAGTCCTAGCGGGACCGGAAGCACAGATACGCAGTATTTT; D gene: TRBD2; V gene: TRBV9; clone size: -; J gene: TRBJ2-3
CDR3 protein: CASSQERTGTYGYTF; CDR3 DNA: TGCGCCAGCAGCCAAGAACGGACAGGGACCTATGGCTACACCTTC; D gene: TRBD1; V gene: TRBV4-1; clone size: -; J gene: TRBJ1-2
CDR3 protein: CASSLLAGSGNTIYF; CDR3 DNA: TGTGCCAGCAGTTTATTGGCGGGATCCGGAAACACCATATATTTT; D gene: -; V gene: TRBV28; clone size: -; J gene: TRBJ1-3
CDR3 protein: CAGTSGRGELFF; CDR3 DNA: TGTGCTGGGACTAGCGGGAGAGGGGAGCTGTTTTTT; D gene: TRBD2; V gene: TRBV28; clone size: -; J gene: TRBJ2-2
CDR3 protein: CAISPAEGLGTNEKLFF; CDR3 DNA: TGTGCCATCAGTCCCGCGGAGGGCCTGGGCACTAATGAAAAACTGTTTTTT; D gene: -; V gene: TRBV10-3; clone size: -; J gene: TRBJ1-4
CDR3 protein: CARRDREDSPLHF; CDR3 DNA: TGTGCCAGGAGGGACAGGGAAGATTCACCCCTCCACTTT; D gene: TRBD1; V gene: TRBV10-3; clone size: -; J gene: TRBJ1-6
CDR3 protein: CAWSWGGEQYF; CDR3 DNA: TGTGCCTGGAGTTGGGGGGGCGAGCAGTACTTC; D gene: TRBD2; V gene: TRBV30; clone size: -; J gene: TRBJ2-7
CDR3 protein: CASSLAGGNTIYF; CDR3 DNA: TGTGCTAGCAGCTTGGCGGGCGGAAACACCATATATTTT; D gene: -; V gene: TRBV7-7; clone size: -; J gene: TRBJ1-3
CDR3 protein: CASSLPGTTYEQYF; CDR3 DNA: TGTGCCAGCAGTTTACCGGGAACTACCTACGAGCAGTACTTC; D gene: -; V gene: TRBV27; clone size: few; J gene: TRBJ2-7
CDR3 protein: CASSPAPGQGHGYTF; CDR3 DNA: TGTGCCAGCAGCCCTGCTCCGGGACAGGGACATGGCTACACCTTC; D gene: TRBD1; V gene: TRBV3-1/TRBV3-2; clone size: -; J gene: TRBJ1-2
CDR3 protein: CRAQGGTEAFF; CDR3 DNA: TGCAGGGCCCAAGGGGGCACTGAAGCTTTCTTT; D gene: -; V gene: TRBV20-1; clone size: -; J gene: TRBJ1-1
CDR3 protein: CASSFLAGLYQETQYF; CDR3 DNA: TGTGCCAGCAGTTTCCTAGCGGGATTGTACCAAGAGACCCAGTACTTC; D gene: TRBD2; V gene: TRBV6-5; clone size: -; J gene: TRBJ2-5
CDR3 protein: CASSFNLGGDSPLHF; CDR3 DNA: TGCGCCAGCAGCTTTAACCTAGGGGGGGACTCACCCCTCCACTTT; D gene: -; V gene: TRBV5-1; clone size: -; J gene: TRBJ1-6
CDR3 protein: CASRPTTYTDSNQPQHF; CDR3 DNA: TGTGCCAGTAGGCCGACAACATACACGGATAGCAATCAGCCCCAGCATTTT; D gene: -; V gene: TRBV19; clone size: -; J gene: TRBJ1-5
CDR3 protein: CASSVTGGSGNTIYF; CDR3 DNA: TGTGCCAGCTCAGTGACAGGCGGCTCTGGAAACACCATATATTTT; D gene: -; V gene: TRBV18; clone size: -; J gene: TRBJ1-3
CDR3 protein: CASSQARMTQYF; CDR3 DNA: TGTGCCAGCAGCCAAGCGAGGATGACGCAGTATTTT; D gene: -; V gene: TRBV14; clone size: -; J gene: TRBJ2-3
CDR3 protein: CASSASGTASGNTIYF; CDR3 DNA: TGTGCCAGCAGCGCCTCCGGGACAGCCTCTGGAAACACCATATATTTT; D gene: TRBD1; V gene: TRBV9; clone size: -; J gene: TRBJ1-3
CDR3 protein: CAISKTGESNTEAFF; CDR3 DNA: TGTGCCATCAGTAAGACAGGTGAATCGAACACTGAAGCTTTCTTT; D gene: -; V gene: TRBV10-3; clone size: -; J gene: TRBJ1-1
CDR3 protein: CASSEIETYPMNTGELFF; CDR3 DNA: TGCGCCAGCAGTGAGATTGAGACTTACCCTATGAACACCGGGGAGCTGTTTTTT; D gene: -; V gene: TRBV10-2; clone size: -; J gene: TRBJ2-2
CDR3 protein: CASSLSGFGGTQYF; CDR3 DNA: TGTGCCAGCAGCTTAAGCGGGTTTGGGGGGACCCAGTACTTC; D gene: -; V gene: TRBV11-2; clone size: once; J gene: TRBJ2-5
CDR3 protein: CASSDGRYTDTQYF; CDR3 DNA: TGTGCCAGCAGTGACGGTCGATACACAGATACGCAGTATTTT; D gene: -; V gene: TRBV6-1; clone size: -; J gene: TRBJ2-3
CDR3 protein: CASSLDPGRDYGYTF; CDR3 DNA: TGTGCCAGCAGCTTAGATCCTGGCAGGGACTATGGCTACACCTTC; D gene: -; V gene: TRBV11-2; clone size: -; J gene: TRBJ1-2
CDR3 protein: CASGLHTGELFF; CDR3 DNA: TGTGCATCGGGACTGCACACCGGGGAGCTGTTTTTT; D gene: -; V gene: TRBV6-5; clone size: -; J gene: TRBJ2-2
CDR3 protein: CASSDGPATGGAAYEQYF; CDR3 DNA: TGTGCCAGTAGCGATGGACCCGCGACAGGGGGTGCCGCCTACGAGCAGTACTTC; D gene: TRBD1; V gene: TRBV19; clone size: -; J gene: TRBJ2-7
CDR3 protein: CASSPTASNQPQHF; CDR3 DNA: TGTGCCAGCTCACCGACAGCTAGCAATCAGCCCCAGCATTTT; D gene: -; V gene: TRBV18; clone size: -; J gene: TRBJ1-5
CDR3 protein: CASSPTGSAPLHF; CDR3 DNA: TGTGCCAGCTCACCAACGGGTTCTGCACCCCTCCACTTT; D gene: -; V gene: TRBV18; clone size: -; J gene: TRBJ1-6
CDR3 protein: CSASDSYEQYF; CDR3 DNA: TGCAGTGCGTCGGACAGCTACGAGCAGTACTTC; D gene: -; V gene: TRBV20-1; clone size: -; J gene: TRBJ2-7
CDR3 protein: CASGMRAEQYF; CDR3 DNA: TGTGCCAGCGGTATGAGGGCCGAGCAGTACTTC; D gene: -; V gene: TRBV3-1/TRBV3-2; clone size: -; J gene: TRBJ2-7
CDR3 protein: CASSPTPGTEMYF; CDR3 DNA: TGTGCCAGCAGCCCTACCCCCGGGACCGAAATGTACTTC; D gene: -; V gene: TRBV11-2; clone size: -; J gene: TRBJ2-5
CDR3 protein: CASRRKLNTEAFF; CDR3 DNA: TGTGCCAGCAGAAGAAAATTGAACACTGAAGCTTTCTTT; D gene: -; V gene: TRBV2; clone size: -; J gene: TRBJ1-1
CDR3 protein: CASSSPGGLNYGYTF; CDR3 DNA: TGTGCCAGCAGTTCCCCGGGGGGGTTGAACTATGGCTACACCTTC; D gene: -; V gene: TRBV28; clone size: -; J gene: TRBJ1-2
CDR3 protein: CSARDFYEQYF; CDR3 DNA: TGCAGCGCTAGGGACTTCTACGAGCAGTACTTC; D gene: -; V gene: TRBV29-1; clone size: -; J gene: TRBJ2-7
CDR3 protein: CASSTDGAYEQYF; CDR3 DNA: TGTGCCAGTAGTACGGATGGGGCCTACGAGCAGTACTTC; D gene: -; V gene: TRBV19; clone size: -; J gene: TRBJ2-7
CDR3 protein: CASSFVESPYEQYF; CDR3 DNA: TGTGCCAGCAGTTTTGTGGAATCCCCCTACGAGCAGTACTTC; D gene: -; V gene: TRBV27; clone size: -; J gene: TRBJ2-7
CDR3 protein: CASSWDRGKNYGYTF; CDR3 DNA: TGTGCCAGCAGCTGGGACAGGGGCAAAAACTATGGCTACACCTTC; D gene: TRBD1; V gene: TRBV5-4; clone size: -; J gene: TRBJ1-2
CDR3 protein: CASSLRWDSSFNYGYTF; CDR3 DNA: TGTGCCAGCAGCTTGAGGTGGGACAGCAGTTTTAACTATGGCTACACCTTC; D gene: TRBD1; V gene: TRBV5-5; clone size: -; J gene: TRBJ1-2
CDR3 protein: CASSQGHTGNYGYTF; CDR3 DNA: TGTGCCAGCAGCCAGGGGCACACAGGGAACTATGGCTACACCTTC; D gene: -; V gene: TRBV4-2; clone size: -; J gene: TRBJ1-2
CDR3 protein: CAWSGKGREPQHF; CDR3 DNA: TGTGCCTGGAGTGGAAAGGGAAGGGAGCCCCAGCATTTT; D gene: -; V gene: TRBV30; clone size: -; J gene: TRBJ1-5
CDR3 protein: CASSQPDSDTQYF; CDR3 DNA: TGTGCCAGCAGCCAACCCGATTCAGATACGCAGTATTTT; D gene: -; V gene: TRBV4-2; clone size: -; J gene: TRBJ2-3
CDR3 protein: CASSDPYSGRRSYEQYF; CDR3 DNA: TGCGCCAGCAGTGACCCCTACTCCGGCCGAAGGTCCTACGAGCAGTACTTC; D gene: -; V gene: TRBV10-2; clone size: -; J gene: TRBJ2-7